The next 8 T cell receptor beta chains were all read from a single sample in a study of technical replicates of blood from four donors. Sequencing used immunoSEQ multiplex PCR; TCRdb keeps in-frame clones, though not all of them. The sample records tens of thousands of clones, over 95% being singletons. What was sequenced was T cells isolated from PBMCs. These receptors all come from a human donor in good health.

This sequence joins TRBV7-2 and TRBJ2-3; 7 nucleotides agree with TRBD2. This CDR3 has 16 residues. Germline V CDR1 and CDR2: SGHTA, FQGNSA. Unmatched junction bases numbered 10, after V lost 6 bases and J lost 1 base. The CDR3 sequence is CASRLTSAAGTDTQYF. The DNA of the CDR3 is TGTGCCAGCAGGCTAACTAGCGCCGCGGGCACAGATACGCAGTATTTT.

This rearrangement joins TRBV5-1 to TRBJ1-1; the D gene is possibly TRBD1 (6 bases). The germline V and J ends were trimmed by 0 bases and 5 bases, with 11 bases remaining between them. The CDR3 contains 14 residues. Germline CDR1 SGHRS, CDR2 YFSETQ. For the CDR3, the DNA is TGCGCCAGCAGCTTGGACACAGGGCGGACTGAAGCTTTCTTT. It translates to CASSLDTGRTEAFF.

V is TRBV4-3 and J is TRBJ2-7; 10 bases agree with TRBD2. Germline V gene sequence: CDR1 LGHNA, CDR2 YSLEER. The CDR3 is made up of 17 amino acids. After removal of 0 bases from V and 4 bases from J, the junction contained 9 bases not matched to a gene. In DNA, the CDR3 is TGCGCCAGCAGCCAAGAGCTTTCGACTAGCGGGCTATACGAGCAGTACTTC. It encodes CASSQELSTSGLYEQYF.

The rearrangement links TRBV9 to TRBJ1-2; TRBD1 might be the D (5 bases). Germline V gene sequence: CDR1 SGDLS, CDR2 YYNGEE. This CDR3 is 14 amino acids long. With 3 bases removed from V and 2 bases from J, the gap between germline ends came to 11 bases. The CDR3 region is CASSERGANYGYTF. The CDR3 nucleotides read TGTGCCAGCAGCGAAAGGGGCGCGAACTATGGCTACACCTTC.

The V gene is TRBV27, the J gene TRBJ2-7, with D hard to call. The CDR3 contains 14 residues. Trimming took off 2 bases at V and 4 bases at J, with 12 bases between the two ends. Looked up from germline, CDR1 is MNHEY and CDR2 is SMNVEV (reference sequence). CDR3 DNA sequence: TGTGCCAGCAGTTTACGGCTAAAGACTTACGAGCAGTACTTC. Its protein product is CASSLRLKTYEQYF.

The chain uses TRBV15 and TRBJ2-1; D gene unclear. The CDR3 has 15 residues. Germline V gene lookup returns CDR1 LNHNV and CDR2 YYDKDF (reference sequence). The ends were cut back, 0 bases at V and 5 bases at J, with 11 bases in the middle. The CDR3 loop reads CATSRDSHLNNEQFF. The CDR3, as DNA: TGTGCCACCAGCAGAGATAGTCACTTAAACAATGAGCAGTTCTTC. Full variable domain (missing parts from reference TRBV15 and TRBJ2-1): DAMVIQNPRYQVTQFGKPVTLSCSQTLNHNVMYWYQQKSSQAPKLLFHYYDKDFNNEADTPDNFQSRRPNTSFCFLDIRSPGLGDTAMYLCATSRDSHLNNEQFFGPGTRLTVL.

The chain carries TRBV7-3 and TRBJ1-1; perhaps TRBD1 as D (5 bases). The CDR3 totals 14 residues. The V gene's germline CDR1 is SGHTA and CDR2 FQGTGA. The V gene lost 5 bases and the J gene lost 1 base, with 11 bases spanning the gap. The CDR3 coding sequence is TGTGCCAGCAGCCGGACATCCGGGAACACTGAAGCTTTCTTT. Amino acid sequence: CASSRTSGNTEAFF.

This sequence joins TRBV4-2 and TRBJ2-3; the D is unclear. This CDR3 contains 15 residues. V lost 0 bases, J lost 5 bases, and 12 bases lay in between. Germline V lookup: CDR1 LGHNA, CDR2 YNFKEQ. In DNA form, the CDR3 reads TGTGCCAGCAGCCAAGATCGGCTAGAAGAAGATACGCAGTATTTT. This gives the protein CASSQDRLEEDTQYF.